The clone carrying this TCR beta chain has only a few counts. TCRdb reprocessed the 5' RACE reads via MiXCR and lists one record per CDR3 protein. The repertoire holds 250,000 to 350,000 distinct CDR3 sequences, about 19% seen once, with less than 9% in the top ten. This record belongs to a study of CD8 T cells in ankylosing spondylitis. CDR1 and CDR2 from the germline V gene are ENHRY and SYGVKD. The CDR3 covers 14 residues. The V end was cut by 3 bases, the J end by 0 bases, with 8 bases between. This chain connects TRBV10-3 to TRBJ2-5, with D unclear. The clonotype was recovered from a male donor with ankylosing spondylitis or in good health (not recorded which). Sequencing was carried out using blood, either unsorted or a sorted T cell fraction (not recorded which). CDR3 coding DNA: TGTGCCATCAGTGACGGGCGGTACCAAGAGACCCAGTACTTC. As protein: CAISDGRYQETQYF.